These T cell receptor beta chains were read from a single sample in a study of T-cell memory formation after mild COVID-19. TCRdb analysed the 5' RACE reads with MiXCR anew, one entry per CDR3 protein. The sample includes hundreds of thousands of distinct CDR3 sequences, about 18% seen only once; the top ten take more than 9%. Sequencing input: PBMCs or a T cell subset sorted from them (not recorded which). Receptors were obtained from an adult woman who had mild COVID-19 (a few samples of this study predate the infection). Cell type and time point are not known. Each CDR3 is given with its conserved first and last residue. D genes are given only for firm matches. For some rows the clone size is stated as once, few or many, or as a class when expanded; others skip it.

d_gene: .
abundance: few
v_gene: TRBV4-2
j_gene: TRBJ2-3
CDR3nt: TGTGCCAGCAGCCGCCCGGGGCAGGGCTTGACAGATACGCAGTATTTT
CDR3aa: CASSRPGQGLTDTQYF

d_gene: .
abundance: many
v_gene: TRBV12-3/TRBV12-4
j_gene: TRBJ2-3
CDR3nt: TGTGCCAGCAGTTCAGGGGTCCCTGGCACAGATACGCAGTATTTT
CDR3aa: CASSSGVPGTDTQYF

d_gene: .
abundance: .
v_gene: TRBV24-1
j_gene: TRBJ2-1
CDR3nt: TGTGCCACCAGTGATCCGAATGAGCAGTTCTTC
CDR3aa: CATSDPNEQFF

d_gene: .
abundance: .
v_gene: TRBV5-1
j_gene: TRBJ2-7
CDR3nt: TGCGCCAGCGCGCCGTGGGGCTCCTACGAGCAGTACTTC
CDR3aa: CASAPWGSYEQYF

d_gene: .
abundance: once
v_gene: TRBV19
j_gene: TRBJ1-5
CDR3nt: TGTGCCAGTAGTACCTGGGGGCGAGGCAATCAGCCCCAGCATTTT
CDR3aa: CASSTWGRGNQPQHF

d_gene: .
abundance: few
v_gene: TRBV4-1
j_gene: TRBJ2-5
CDR3nt: TGCGCCAGCAGCCAAGATCTGGGACTTGGAGAGACCCAGTACTTC
CDR3aa: CASSQDLGLGETQYF

d_gene: .
abundance: many
v_gene: TRBV27
j_gene: TRBJ1-1
CDR3nt: TGTGCCAGCAGTTTACTACAGGGAACCACTGAAGCTTTCTTT
CDR3aa: CASSLLQGTTEAFF

d_gene: TRBD1
abundance: .
v_gene: TRBV2
j_gene: TRBJ1-1
CDR3nt: TGTGCCAGCAGCGGGACAGGGGACCCTAACACTGAAGCTTTCTTT
CDR3aa: CASSGTGDPNTEAFF

d_gene: .
abundance: medium-sized
v_gene: TRBV15
j_gene: TRBJ2-3
CDR3nt: TGTGCCACCAGCAGAGATCGATTAGGCGGGGCCGCATTTGATACGCAGTATTTT
CDR3aa: CATSRDRLGGAAFDTQYF

d_gene: .
abundance: many
v_gene: TRBV7-9
j_gene: TRBJ2-1
CDR3nt: TGTGCCAGCAGCTTACATCGTACTAGCAATGAGCAGTTCTTC
CDR3aa: CASSLHRTSNEQFF